The sequence of this T cell receptor beta chain was determined in a study of Graves' ophthalmopathy and Graves' hyperthyroidism (dated 2018 in TCRdb). Regarding the study in general: Peripheral blood was collected before any treatment was given, at the time of initial diagnosis. In several hyperthyroidism patients, the T-cell repertoires found in thyroid tissue were compared with those found in blood. For independent validation, a separate cohort was made up of roughly 19 hyperthyroidism patients plus 17 patients who later progressed from hyperthyroidism to ophthalmopathy. To explore V-J signatures that distinguish ophthalmopathy from hyperthyroidism, a discovery set of 100 patients was enrolled, made up of more than 40 with ophthalmopathy and roughly 55 with stable hyperthyroidism. To tell Graves' ophthalmopathy apart from Graves' hyperthyroidism, and to predict which patients would progress to ophthalmopathy, the study relied on TCR beta repertoire signatures. In total, approximately 130 blood samples were TCR-sequenced: around 42 ophthalmopathy, approximately 75 hyperthyroidism and about 17 hyperthyroidism-to-ophthalmopathy patients. Once sampling was done, hyperthyroidism patients were given methimazole at a starting dose of 30 mg daily, while ophthalmopathy patients were given high-dose intravenous methylprednisolone.

Patients with ophthalmopathy had moderately to severely active disease, with a Clinical Activity Score of 3 or more, a NOSPECS grade of 4 or more, and a disease duration of less than 3 months. Patients with other autoimmune diseases, uncontrolled infections, pregnancy or lactation were excluded from the study. Diagnosis relied on clinical symptoms, serum thyroxine, TRAb, thyroid ultrasound and orbital computed tomography. Ficoll-Paque density gradient centrifugation was used to isolate PBMCs from about 10 ml of fresh peripheral blood. Total RNA was extracted with Trizol reagent and quality-checked on an Agilent 2100 Bioanalyzer. Points the paper makes about the study in general: The 13-signature model separated ophthalmopathy from stable hyperthyroidism with about 86% sensitivity and around 81% specificity in cross-validation, and 80%/75% in the test set. Most of the expanded thyroid clonotypes with a frequency above 0.001 were also detected in blood, and it was suggested that the thyroid immune response may be reflected by blood repertoires. No statistical method was used to set the sample size in advance, and the investigators knew which group each participant was assigned to. In validation, the model predicted ophthalmopathy progression with less than 71% sensitivity and roughly 72% specificity; some 13 predicted patients were CT-confirmed with GO in a median of approximately six months.

Regarding this clonotype: Its antigen remains unidentified. No base quality information exists; no much larger clone differs at one position.

For repertoire sequencing, the TCR beta CDR3 regions were amplified from RNA transcripts. A first-round RT-PCR used HTBI primers with the Qiagen OneStep RT-PCR kit, followed by a second-round multiplex PCR, size selection and purification. Libraries were sequenced paired-end with 100 bp reads on an Illumina HiSeq2000. The paper's processing steps were these. SOAPnuke was used to process the reads, removing any read that contained adapters or uncalled bases, had a mean Phred below 15, or lacked an exact match to the constant primer or identifier. COPE v1.2.5 was used to merge high-quality paired reads. Each unique nucleotide sequence was treated as a clonotype, and MiTCR v1.1 was used to align the clonotypes to the IMGT TRB V, D and J references. Analysis was restricted to V-J combinations with a frequency above 0.0001, which covered 98% to 99.2% of repertoires. A TCR clonal expansion and chaos score per V-J combination was defined as the ratio of F50 clonal expansion to chaos observed in the TCRdist matrix. Welch's t-statistics and random forest were used to narrow the features down to about a dozen V-J combinations, which were then fed into a naive Bayes classifier. The similarity between thyroid and blood repertoires was quantified using the Morisita-Horn index. TCRdb ran its own pipeline on the public reads, namely fastp trimming at Q25 and MiXCR clone calling, and kept in-frame beta chains. A single entry per CDR3 protein holds the most common genes and DNA from its merged rows. The V and J calls shown here were made by TCRdb, not taken from the authors' results. The sample yields under 400,000 distinct CDR3 sequences; about a sixth were counted once. Roughly an eighth of the sample is taken by the ten largest.

The sequenced material came from peripheral blood. The TCR sequence derives from an adult man with Graves' ophthalmopathy.

The DNA sequence is as follows: TGTGCCAGCAGCCGCAGACTAGCAGCGAACACCGGGGAGCTGTTTTTT. It translates to CASSRRLAANTGELFF. The receptor chain draws on TRBV14 and TRBJ2-2, with TRBD2 identical over 7 junction bases. V lost 4 bases and J lost 0 bases, and the count of bases not matched to a germline gene is 5. Including cysteine and phenylalanine, the CDR3 has 16 amino acids. This entry keeps only the CDR3 DNA: 48 bases, framed from base 1. The germline V gene gives CDR1 as SGHDN and CDR2 as FVKESK.